The source of this TCR beta chain is a study of shared clonotypes between healthy human individuals. General observations from the study: Only a few donors were included, so the genetic and exposure-history diversity represented was limited. For naive CD4 cells, approximately 4.8% of clonotypes were shared across a few donors.

Naive-designated CD8 cells lacked CD45RO, were positively enriched for CCR7, and omitted terminally differentiated effector memory CD45RA+ cells. A single count supports this clone. Its target is unknown. Once extracted for a subset, genomic DNA was divided evenly among several immunoSEQ plates. Some clones are missing from TCRdb's copy, which holds only in-frame ones; the method was immunoSEQ multiplex PCR. This table has hundreds of thousands of clones, 85% to 95% appearing once. Germline V lookup: CDR1 MNHEY, CDR2 SVGAGI. The V end was cut by 6 bases, the J end by 5 bases, with 13 bases between. The CDR3 spans 13 residues.

The source material was naive CD8+ T cells sorted from blood. This TCR derives from a woman aged 25-40 years in good health. The chain employs TRBV6-5 and TRBJ1-1; no reliable D call. CDR3 nucleotide sequence: TGTGCCAGCAGCCAGACGGGGTGGACTGAAGCTTTCTTT. The encoded protein is CASSQTGWTEAFF.